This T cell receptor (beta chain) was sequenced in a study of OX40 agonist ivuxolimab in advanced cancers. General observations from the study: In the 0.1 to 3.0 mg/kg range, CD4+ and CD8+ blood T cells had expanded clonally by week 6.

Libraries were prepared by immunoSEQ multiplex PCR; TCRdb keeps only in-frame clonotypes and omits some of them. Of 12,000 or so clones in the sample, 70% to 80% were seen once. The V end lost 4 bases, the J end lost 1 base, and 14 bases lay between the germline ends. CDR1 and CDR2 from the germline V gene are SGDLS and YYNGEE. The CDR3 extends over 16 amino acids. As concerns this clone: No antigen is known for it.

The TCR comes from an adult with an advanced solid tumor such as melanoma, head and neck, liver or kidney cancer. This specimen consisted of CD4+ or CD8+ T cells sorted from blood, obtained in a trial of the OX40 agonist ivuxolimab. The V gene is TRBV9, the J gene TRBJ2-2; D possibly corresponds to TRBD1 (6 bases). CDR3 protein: CASSSDGTMNTGELFF. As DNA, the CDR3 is TGTGCCAGCAGCTCCGACGGGACAATGAACACCGGGGAGCTGTTTTTT.